Listed below are T cell receptor beta chains from one sample, sequenced in a study of tumor-infiltrating lymphocytes in localized non-small cell lung cancer. Clones were read by immunoSEQ multiplex PCR, and TCRdb kept only the in-frame ones, dropping some. The sample lists roughly 12,000 clones; around 85% were seen once. Source material: uninvolved lung tissue not adjacent to the tumor. These receptors were taken from a human donor with non-small cell lung cancer. Both conserved end residues are part of each CDR3. D genes are given only for firm matches. The size entry is marked missing in some rows and otherwise reads once, few, many or a size class.

V	size	J	D	DNA	CDR3
TRBV30	-	TRBJ1-4	-	TGTGCCTGGAGTATCACAGAAAATAATGAAAAACTGTTTTTT	CAWSITENNEKLFF
TRBV2	few	TRBJ1-1	TRBD1	TGTGCCAGCGGGCAGGGGGACACTGAAGCTTTCTTT	CASGQGDTEAFF
TRBV6-5	-	TRBJ2-2	-	TGTGCCAGCAGTTACGACTACGGGGAGCTGTTTTTT	CASSYDYGELFF
TRBV19	-	TRBJ1-6	TRBD1	TGTGCCAGTACCACGGGACAGGGGTCGGATTCACCCCTCCACTTT	CASTTGQGSDSPLHF
TRBV9	-	TRBJ1-4	-	TGTGCCAGCAGCGTAAGCATCGAGGGAGAAAAACTGTTTTTT	CASSVSIEGEKLFF
TRBV25-1	-	TRBJ1-2	-	TGTGCCAGCAGCGGACTCCCCCAGGGAATTGGCTACACCTTC	CASSGLPQGIGYTF
TRBV6-5	-	TRBJ2-2	TRBD2	TGTGCCAGCAGGCTAGCGGGGGCCCTCACCGGGGAGCTGTTTTTT	CASRLAGALTGELFF
TRBV5-1	-	TRBJ1-5	-	TGCGCCAGCAGCTTAGAGGGAGGCCACAATCAGCCCCAGCATTTT	CASSLEGGHNQPQHF
TRBV11-2	-	TRBJ2-6	-	TGTGCCAGCAGCTACTCTCTCCTGAGCTCTGGGGCCAACGTCCTGACTTTC	CASSYSLLSSGANVLTF
TRBV14	-	TRBJ1-1	-	TGTGCCAGCAGCCTCCCGGGACAGAACACTGAAGCTTTCTTT	CASSLPGQNTEAFF
TRBV5-1	few	TRBJ2-5	-	TGCGCCAGCAGCTTTGGTGACAGGAGAATCCAAGAGACCCAGTACTTC	CASSFGDRRIQETQYF
TRBV30	-	TRBJ2-5	-	TGTGCCGGGTCTTGGGGGGTTCAAGAGACCCAGTACTTC	CAGSWGVQETQYF